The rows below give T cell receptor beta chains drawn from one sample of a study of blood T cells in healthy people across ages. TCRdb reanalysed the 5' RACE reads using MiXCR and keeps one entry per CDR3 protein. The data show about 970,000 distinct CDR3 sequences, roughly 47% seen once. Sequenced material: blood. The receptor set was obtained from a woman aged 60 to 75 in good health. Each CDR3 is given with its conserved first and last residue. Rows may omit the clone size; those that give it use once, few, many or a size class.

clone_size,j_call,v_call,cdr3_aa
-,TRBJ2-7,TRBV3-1,CASSPTLAGGTSYEQYF
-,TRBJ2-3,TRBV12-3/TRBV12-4,CASTSSGRTDTQYF
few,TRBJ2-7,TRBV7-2,CASSVGNEGYEQYF
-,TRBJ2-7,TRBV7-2,CASSLVAGGGNEQYF
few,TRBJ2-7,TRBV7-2,CASNPSGRAYEQYF
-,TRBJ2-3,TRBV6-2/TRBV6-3,CASSYGSSGSTQYF
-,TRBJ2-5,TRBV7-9,CASSLVGTSRHGQYF
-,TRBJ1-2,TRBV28,CASRVPPGGRGYTF
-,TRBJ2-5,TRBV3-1,CASSQGRRFAQTQYF
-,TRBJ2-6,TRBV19,CASSLRHFSGANVPTF
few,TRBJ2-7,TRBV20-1,CSADPLAGDRLYEQYF
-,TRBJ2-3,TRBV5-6,CASSFDSGRADSTDTQYF
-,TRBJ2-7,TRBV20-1,CSARFSGPYEQYF
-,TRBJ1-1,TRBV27,CASSLNGRDWNTEAFF
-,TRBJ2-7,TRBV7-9,CASSLRGTGDSYEQYF
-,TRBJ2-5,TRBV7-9,CASSLGDAVETQYF
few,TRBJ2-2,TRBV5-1,CASSPLAGDTGELFF
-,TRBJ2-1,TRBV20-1,CSAKPGQSSWGLRYGEQFF
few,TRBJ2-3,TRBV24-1,CATSDPRGADTQYF
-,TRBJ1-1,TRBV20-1,CSARDPKVVNTEAFF
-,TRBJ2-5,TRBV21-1,CASSKGEGQGYRETQYF
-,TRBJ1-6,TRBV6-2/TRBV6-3,CASGGQGDSPLHF
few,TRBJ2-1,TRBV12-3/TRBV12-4,CASRGGLAGYNEQFF
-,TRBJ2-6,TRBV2,CASTQEAPGTGANVLTF
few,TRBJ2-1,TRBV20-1,CSAKRIAGEFYNEQFF
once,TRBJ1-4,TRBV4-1,CASSRGLTNEKLFF
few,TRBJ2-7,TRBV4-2,CASSQVGDAAPDSADEQYF
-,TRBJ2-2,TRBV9,CASSVVTRPGAGELFF
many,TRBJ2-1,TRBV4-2,CASSQLSRTGVYNEQFF
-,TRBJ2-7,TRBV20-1,CSATGTSGPQYF
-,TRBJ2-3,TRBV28,CASSSPPAGRTDTQYF
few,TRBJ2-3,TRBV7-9,CASRPPLDTDTQYF